Each of the 13 T cell receptor beta chains below was sequenced from the same sample in a study of T-cell memory formation after mild COVID-19. TCRdb fed the 5' RACE reads into MiXCR, producing one record per CDR3 protein. The table shows 260,000 or so distinct CDR3 sequences, with over 15% occurring only once. The sample taken for sequencing was PBMCs or a T cell subset sorted from them (not recorded which). The receptors here all came from a man in his late teens or twenties who had mild COVID-19 (a few samples of this study predate the infection). Cell type and time point are not known.

This clonotype was detected a few times. This chain connects TRBV7-2 to TRBJ1-2, with D maybe TRBD1 (6 bases). V lost 4 bases to trimming and J lost 3 bases, with 18 bases between them. The CDR3 runs to 16 residues. Germline V CDR1 and CDR2: SGHTA, FQGNSA. CDR3 bases: TGTGCCAGCAGCTCCCCCCCGCAGGGGTGGGACTATGGCTACACCTTC. This codes for CASSSPPQGWDYGYTF.

CDR3 sequence reads: CASNPGTGDTGELFF. The CDR3, as DNA: TGTGCCAGCAACCCCGGGACAGGGGACACCGGGGAGCTGTTTTTT. The chain couples TRBV3-1 to TRBJ2-2, with 10 bases that match TRBD1. CDR1 is LGHDT and CDR2 is YNNKEL in the germline V gene (reference sequence). V lost 7 bases and J lost 3; bases outside the gene matches: 5. This CDR3 is built from 15 residues.

This clonotype was recorded at least ten times. This chain uses TRBV5-1 with TRBJ1-2; 9 bases line up with TRBD1. CDR3 size: 14 residues. V shed 4 bases and J 3 bases; nucleotides not matched to a gene: 4. CDR1 is SGHRS, CDR2 YFSETQ, per germline. The DNA of the CDR3 is TGCGCCAGCAGCGAACAGGGGGCTGACTATGGCTACACCTTC. Protein sequence: CASSEQGADYGYTF.

This clonotype showed up just a few times. The J gene is TRBJ1-1, the V gene TRBV2; D not resolved. V was trimmed by 2 bases and J by 11 bases, leaving 12 bases between them. In germline, CDR1 is SNHLY, CDR2 FYNNEI. The CDR3 length is 12 residues. The CDR3 spells CASSESAGRAFF. In DNA, the CDR3 is TGTGCCAGCAGTGAATCGGCTGGGAGGGCTTTCTTT.

This clonotype was picked up a small number of times. The CDR3, as DNA: TGCAGTGCTAGAGATAGAAGGCAGGATGTTAGTTACGAGCAGTACTTC. Translating it yields CSARDRRQDVSYEQYF. This chain connects TRBV20-1 to TRBJ2-7; no reliable D call. Germline lookup yields CDR1 DFQATT and CDR2 SNEGSKA (reference sequence). Trimming took 0 bases from V and 4 from J, leaving 19 bases between them. The CDR3 runs to 16 residues.

This chain connects TRBV9 to TRBJ2-4; unclear D gene. The germline V gene has CDR1 SGDLS and CDR2 YYNGEE. The CDR3 is 13 residues long. V was pared by 3 bases and J by 3 bases, with 7 bases between. CDR3 in amino acids: CASSGPSKNIQYF. Here the CDR3 DNA reads TGTGCCAGCAGCGGACCAAGCAAAAACATTCAGTACTTC.

The chain carries TRBV7-3 and TRBJ2-1; TRBD2 matches 11 bases. The V gene end was trimmed by 5 bases and the J gene end by 8 bases; junction bases not matched to a gene: 8. CDR3 length: 15 amino acids. The germline CDR1 and CDR2 sequences are SGHTA and FQGTGA. The CDR3 reads CASSPTSGGLDEQFF. Here the CDR3 DNA reads TGTGCCAGCAGCCCAACTAGCGGGGGTTTGGATGAGCAGTTCTTC.

This chain links TRBV15 with TRBJ2-6; the match to TRBD1 covers 10 bases. Germline CDR1 reads LNHNV; CDR2 reads YYDKDF (reference sequence). Trimming cost V 4 bases and J 2 bases; bases outside gene matches: 2. CDR3 length equals 16 residues. The CDR3 region is CATSKTGGTGANVLTF. For the CDR3, the DNA is TGTGCCACCAGCAAGACAGGGGGCACTGGGGCCAACGTCCTGACTTTC.

This clonotype has a handful of counts. This rearrangement joins TRBV5-1 to TRBJ1-5, with TRBD1 matching over 8 bases. Germline values: CDR1 SGHRS, CDR2 YFSETQ. J was trimmed by 2 bases and V by 0 bases; bases with no gene match: 4. The CDR3 is 16 amino acids. The CDR3 here is CASSLGMTGGNQPQHF. CDR3 nucleotide sequence: TGCGCCAGCAGCTTGGGAATGACAGGGGGCAATCAGCCCCAGCATTTT.

The V call is TRBV7-6, the J call TRBJ1-6; weak D call: TRBD1 (5 bases). The CDR3 is 14 residues long. CDR1 SGHVS and CDR2 FNYEAQ come from the germline V gene. V lost 6 bases and J 7 bases, leaving 13 bases between the germline ends. CDR3 sequence (DNA): TGTGCCAGCAGAAGGGAGGGGTGGAATTCACCCCTCCACTTT. This codes for CASRREGWNSPLHF.

The rearrangement links TRBV9 to TRBJ1-1; D ambiguous. The germline CDR1 and CDR2 sequences are SGDLS and YYNGEE. V lost 1 base, J lost 2 bases, and 6 bases lay in between. The CDR3 covers 13 residues. Here the CDR3 DNA reads TGTGCCAGCAGCGTACAGTCCAACACTGAAGCTTTCTTT. Translation gives CASSVQSNTEAFF.

This clonotype was seen a few times. The CDR3 region is CASSNAGTGDTEAFF. DNA for the CDR3: TGTGCCAGCAGTAACGCCGGGACAGGGGACACTGAAGCTTTCTTT. The rearrangement links TRBV28 to TRBJ1-1, with 10 bases identical to TRBD1. The CDR3 is 15 amino acids. J lost 3 bases, V lost 5 bases, and 6 bases had no gene match. Germline V gene sequence: CDR1 MDHEN, CDR2 SYDVKM.

CDR3 nucleotides: TGTGCCAGCAGCCATTCGACAGGCGACTACGAGCAGTACTTC. This encodes CASSHSTGDYEQYF. The V and J genes are TRBV11-2 and TRBJ2-7, with D maybe TRBD1 (6 bases). This CDR3 contains 14 residues. V was shortened by 5 bases and J by 3 bases, with 14 bases between the two germline ends. Germline CDR1 and CDR2: SGHAT and FQNNGV.